One and the same sample provided the 29 T cell receptor beta chains below, sequenced in a study of OX40 agonist ivuxolimab in advanced cancers. Assay: immunoSEQ multiplex PCR; the TCRdb copy retains only in-frame clones and omits some. Among about 52,000 clones listed, 80% to 85% were seen once. Material: CD4+ or CD8+ T cells sorted from blood, obtained in a trial of the OX40 agonist ivuxolimab. The origin of the receptors is an adult with an advanced solid tumor such as melanoma, head and neck, liver or kidney cancer.

The chain couples TRBV2 to TRBJ1-2; TRBD1 matches at 9 bases. CDR1 SNHLY and CDR2 FYNNEI come from the germline V gene. The CDR3 is made up of 15 amino acids. After removal of 7 bases from V and 3 bases from J, the junction contained 9 bases not matched to a gene. In DNA form, the CDR3 reads TGTGCCAGCATTTTCGGACAGGGGACCCACTATGGCTACACCTTC. Its protein product is CASIFGQGTHYGYTF.

This clone was detected once. This chain joins TRBV21-1 and TRBJ2-1; the listed D gene, TRBD2, was not tested against the DNA. TRBV21-1 is deemed a pseudogene. The CDR3 has 12 amino acids. The CDR3 DNA is TGTCCCGGCGGGAGTTACAACAATGAGCAGTTCTTC. Protein product: CPGGSYNNEQFF.

The chain recombines TRBV29-1 with TRBJ2-1; possibly TRBD2 for D (7 bases). CDR1 is SQVTM and CDR2 is ANQGSEA in the germline V gene. This CDR3 contains 13 residues. Trimming shortened V by 3 bases and J by 8 bases, and 14 bases separated the two germline ends. CDR3 sequence reads: CSVDRGAGDEQFF. CDR3 coding DNA: TGCAGCGTTGATCGGGGGGCCGGGGATGAGCAGTTCTTC.

This clone was detected once. CDR3 in DNA: TGCGCCAGCCACCACGTATCTAATTCACCCCTCCACTTT. This translates into CASHHVSNSPLHF. The chain employs TRBV5-1 and TRBJ1-6, with D hard to call. This CDR3 comprises 13 residues. Germline V gene lookup returns CDR1 SGHRS and CDR2 YFSETQ. Trimming took off 7 bases at V and 6 bases at J, with 11 bases between the two ends.

The J gene is TRBJ2-2, the V gene TRBV6-5; 8 positions match TRBD2. V was pared by 6 bases and J by 4 bases, with 7 bases of the junction left unmatched. Germline CDR1 reads MNHEY; CDR2 reads SVGAGI. The CDR3 spans 15 residues. CDR3: CASRSGTRGTGELFF. DNA for the CDR3: TGTGCCAGCAGATCCGGGACTAGAGGCACCGGGGAGCTGTTTTTT.

This chain joins TRBV15 and TRBJ2-7; tentatively, D is TRBD1 (6 bases). V was clipped by 3 bases and J by 7 bases, with 16 bases between them. Per the germline V gene, CDR1 is LNHNV and CDR2 is YYDKDF (reference sequence). The CDR3 is 14 residues long. The CDR3, as DNA: TGTGCCACCAGCAGCCGCCGGGACATGGGGGAGCAGTACTTC. Amino acids: CATSSRRDMGEQYF.

The chain has TRBV27 and TRBJ1-5; 9 positions agree with TRBD1. The V gene's germline CDR1 is MNHEY and CDR2 SMNVEV (reference sequence). V lost 6 bases and J lost 0; bases outside the gene matches: 6. This CDR3 comprises 16 residues. The chain's CDR3 is CASRGTGTYSNQPQHF. In nucleotides, the CDR3 is TGTGCCAGCAGGGGGACAGGGACCTATAGCAATCAGCCCCAGCATTTT.

A few counts support this clone. The chain has TRBV30 and TRBJ1-6, with 7 bases that match TRBD1. The trim removed 4 bases at V and 4 bases at J, leaving 7 bases unmatched. CDR3 size: 15 residues. CDR1 is GTSNPN, CDR2 SVGIG, per germline (reference sequence). CDR3 sequence reads: CAWTYRDRYNSPLHF. CDR3 nucleotides: TGTGCCTGGACTTACCGGGACAGATATAATTCACCCCTCCACTTT.

The CDR3 here is CASSTVLNEQFF. The CDR3 DNA follows: TGTGCCAGCAGTACAGTTCTTAATGAGCAGTTCTTC. The gene calls are TRBV7-8 and TRBJ2-1, with unresolved D. CDR3 length: 12 residues. Germline loops: CDR1 SGHVS, CDR2 FQNEAQ. V was clipped by 6 bases and J by 7 bases, with 10 bases between them.

The J gene is TRBJ2-4, the V gene TRBV28; 7 nucleotides match TRBD1. The germline gives CDR1 MDHEN, CDR2 SYDVKM. CDR3 length: 15 amino acids. V lost 5 bases to trimming and J lost 2 bases; unmatched junction nucleotides: 6. CDR3 coding DNA: TGTGCCAGCAGTCGGGACAGCAGTACCAAAAACATTCAGTACTTC. It codes for CASSRDSSTKNIQYF.

The V and J genes are TRBV5-5 and TRBJ1-5, with 10 bases that match TRBD1. The V gene end was trimmed by 3 bases and the J gene end by 2 bases; junction bases not matched to a gene: 2. CDR3 length: 15 residues. CDR1 and CDR2 from the germline V gene are SGHKS and YYEKEE (reference sequence). CDR3: CASSSGQGGNQPQHF. In DNA form, the CDR3 reads TGTGCCAGCAGCTCCGGACAGGGGGGCAATCAGCCCCAGCATTTT.

This chain joins TRBV5-4 and TRBJ1-5, with 8 positions matching TRBD1. Trimming at V came to 5 bases and at J to 0 bases, leaving 4 bases not matched to a gene. Germline V lookup: CDR1 SGHNT, CDR2 YYREEE (reference sequence). This CDR3 is built from 15 residues. Here the CDR3 reads CASSLTGDSNQPQHF. The CDR3 coding sequence is TGTGCCAGCAGTCTGACAGGGGATAGCAATCAGCCCCAGCATTTT.

The chain links TRBV19 to TRBJ2-7; 10 nucleotides line up with TRBD1. The CDR3 covers 15 residues. V lost 9 bases to trimming and J lost 1 base; unmatched junction nucleotides: 9. The germline V gene encodes CDR1 LNHDA and CDR2 SQIVND (reference sequence). The CDR3 DNA reads as TGTGCCAGCCCAACCGGACAGGGGGAATCCTACGAGCAGTACGTC. Amino acid sequence: CASPTGQGESYEQYV.

The chain links TRBV10-3 to TRBJ1-5; D remains ambiguous. V lost 3 bases to trimming and J lost 8 bases, with 11 bases between them. Looked up from germline, CDR1 is ENHRY and CDR2 is SYGVKD. The CDR3 runs 13 residues. CDR3 in DNA: TGTGCCATCAGTGATCGGGAGGGAAAGCCCCAGCATTTT. Amino acids: CAISDREGKPQHF.

The V and J genes are TRBV7-9 and TRBJ2-1, with D perhaps matching TRBD2 (7 bases). This CDR3 is 15 amino acids long. V was clipped by 3 bases and J by 2 bases, with 11 bases between them. CDR1 and CDR2 from the germline V gene are SEHNR and FQNEAQ (reference sequence). The DNA of the CDR3 is TGTGCCAGCAGCTTTGCGCGGGGGCCCTACAATGAGCAGTTCTTC. Translation: CASSFARGPYNEQFF.

This chain joins TRBV15 and TRBJ1-1; D is undetermined. The V end was cut by 0 bases, the J end by 4 bases, with 12 bases between. CDR1 and CDR2 from the germline V gene are LNHNV and YYDKDF (reference sequence). This CDR3 has 15 residues. CDR3 sequence (DNA): TGTGCCACCAGCAGAGATCACGGGTTAGGCACTGAAGCTTTCTTT. Residues: CATSRDHGLGTEAFF.

V gene TRBV5-1 combines with J gene TRBJ2-3; D is unclear. The CDR3 loop spans 14 amino acids. Trimming removed 3 bases from V and 0 bases from J, with 8 bases in between. From germline, CDR1 is SGHRS and CDR2 YFSETQ. The CDR3 DNA is TGCGCCAGCAGCTCAGACCTTAGCACAGATACGCAGTATTTT. It specifies CASSSDLSTDTQYF. Drawing the rest from reference TRBV5-1 and TRBJ2-3, the complete variable domain is KAGVTQTPRYLIKTRGQQVTLSCSPISGHRSVSWYQQTPGQGLQFLFEYFSETQRNKGNFPGRFSGRQFSNSRSEMNVSTLELGDSALYLCASSSDLSTDTQYFGPGTRLTVL.

This clone was seen a handful of times. The rearrangement uses TRBV28 and TRBJ1-2; the D is unclear. Germline V CDR1 and CDR2: MDHEN, SYDVKM. V lost 5 bases and J lost 0, with 10 bases in between. This CDR3 comprises 14 residues. The CDR3 DNA sequence: TGTGCCAGCAGTCCCTCGAGAGCTAACTATGGCTACACCTTC. It encodes CASSPSRANYGYTF.

The chain combines TRBV19 with TRBJ1-1, with a weak D call TRBD1 (6 bases). The length of the CDR3 is 16 residues. V lost 3 bases, J lost 3 bases, and 17 bases lay in between. Per the germline V gene, CDR1 is LNHDA and CDR2 is SQIVND (reference sequence). DNA for the CDR3: TGTGCCAGTAGTATGGAGGGGGGCTGGGTGTACACTGAAGCTTTCTTT. Protein: CASSMEGGWVYTEAFF.

This chain connects TRBV7-6 to TRBJ2-7; 9 nucleotides line up with TRBD1. CDR1 is SGHVS and CDR2 is FNYEAQ in the germline V gene. Trimming removed 4 bases from V and 5 bases from J; junction bases left unmatched: 12. The CDR3 is 16 residues long. The CDR3 is CASSSVRGQGFHEQYF. The CDR3 DNA is TGTGCCAGCAGCTCGGTACGGGGACAGGGCTTTCACGAGCAGTACTTC.

CDR3 DNA: TGTGCCAGCCGGTCCTACGAGCAGTACTTC. Protein sequence: CASRSYEQYF. The V gene is TRBV2, the J gene TRBJ2-7, with D unresolved. The V end was cut by 8 bases, the J end by 1 base, with 3 bases between. The germline gives CDR1 SNHLY, CDR2 FYNNEI. The CDR3 covers 10 residues. The entire variable domain, with the rest obtained from reference TRBV2 and TRBJ2-7, is as follows: EPEVTQTPSHQVTQMGQEVILRCVPISNHLYFYWYRQILGQKVEFLVSFYNNEISEKSEIFDDQFSVERPDGSNFTLKIRSTKLEDSAMYFCASRSYEQYFGPGTRLTVT.

This clone came up once. The chain has TRBV5-4 and TRBJ2-5; D remains unclear. Germline V gene sequence: CDR1 SGHNT, CDR2 YYREEE (reference sequence). The CDR3 contains 15 residues. V was cut by 0 bases and J by 3 bases, with 12 bases left in between. The CDR3 DNA reads as TGTGCCAGCAGCTTGGCCAGAGGAAACAAAGAGACCCAGTACTTC. Protein sequence: CASSLARGNKETQYF.

The chain joins TRBV18 to TRBJ2-2; D might be TRBD2 (6 bases). Trimming removed 3 bases at V and 14 bases at J, with 16 bases between. The germline V gene has CDR1 KGHSH and CDR2 LQKENI. The CDR3 is 13 amino acids. The CDR3 coding sequence is TGTGCCAGCTCACCCATACCCCGGGACTCTCTGTTTTTT. Its protein is CASSPIPRDSLFF. Together with reference TRBV18 and TRBJ2-2, the CDR3 gives the full variable domain: NAGVMQNPRHLVRRRGQEARLRCSPMKGHSHVYWYRQLPEEGLKFMVYLQKENIIDESGMPKERFSAEFPKEGPSILRIQQVVRGDSAAYFCASSPIPRDSLFFGEGSRLTVL.

The V and J genes are TRBV7-2 and TRBJ2-7; 8 bases are a match to TRBD2. The germline CDR1 and CDR2 sequences are SGHTA and FQGNSA. The length of the CDR3 is 14 residues. V was pared by 7 bases and J by 6 bases, with 11 bases of the junction left unmatched. CDR3 loop: CASTPGREGGEQYF. Written as DNA, the CDR3 is TGTGCCAGCACCCCGGGACGGGAGGGGGGCGAGCAGTACTTC.

The chain combines TRBV5-1 with TRBJ2-2; TRBD2 is a possible D gene (6 bases). Germline lookup yields CDR1 SGHRS and CDR2 YFSETQ. The CDR3 is 19 residues long. The V end lost 3 bases, the J end lost 0 bases, and 21 bases lay between the germline ends. CDR3 loop: CASSSPKREAGANTGELFF. The CDR3 region has the DNA TGCGCCAGCAGCTCCCCAAAAAGGGAGGCAGGCGCGAACACCGGGGAGCTGTTTTTT.

V gene TRBV5-1 combines with J gene TRBJ2-2; no definite D call. Trimming took off 4 bases at V and 6 bases at J, with 13 bases between the two ends. The CDR3 covers 14 residues. Per germline, CDR1 SGHRS and CDR2 YFSETQ. In DNA form, the CDR3 reads TGCGCCAGCAGCGGCGTTGAGGACGCCGGGGAGCTGTTTTTT. It is translated as CASSGVEDAGELFF.

The gene calls are TRBV7-3 and TRBJ2-6, with D perhaps matching TRBD1 or TRBD2 (5 bases each). Germline lookup yields CDR1 SGHTA and CDR2 FQGTGA. Trimming removed 5 bases at V and 4 bases at J, with 12 bases between. The CDR3 totals 15 residues. The CDR3 spells CASSGTAGGANVLTF. The CDR3 bases are TGTGCCAGCAGCGGGACCGCAGGGGGGGCCAACGTCCTGACTTTC. Together with reference TRBV7-3 and TRBJ2-6, the CDR3 gives the full variable domain: GAGVSQTPSNKVTEKGKYVELRCDPISGHTALYWYRQSLGQGPEFLIYFQGTGAADDSGLPNDRFFAVRPEGSVSTLKIQRTERGDSAVYLCASSGTAGGANVLTFGAGSRLTVL.

This clone is a singleton in its sample. The chain joins TRBV5-1 to TRBJ1-1, with D perhaps matching TRBD1 (5 bases). This CDR3 is 14 amino acids long. Per the germline V gene, CDR1 is SGHRS and CDR2 is YFSETQ. V was pared by 4 bases and J by 0 bases, with 10 bases between. CDR3 amino acids: CASSLRVMNTEAFF. The CDR3 DNA reads as TGCGCCAGCAGCCTCAGGGTCATGAACACTGAAGCTTTCTTT.

The chain is built from TRBV2 and TRBJ2-5; no clear D gene. Germline CDR1 SNHLY, CDR2 FYNNEI. Trimming pared 6 bases from V and 5 bases from J, leaving 10 bases between. This CDR3 has 12 amino acids. CDR3 in DNA: TGTGCCAGCAGGACGTTTCGGGAGACCCAGTACTTC. Residues: CASRTFRETQYF.